Listed below are T cell receptor beta chains from one sample, sequenced in a study of post-analysis software for immune sequencing data. One entry per CDR3 protein results from TCRdb running MiXCR on the PCR reads. The table includes 820,000 or so distinct CDR3 sequences, around 53% detected once. The sequenced sample was blood. The receptors shown here come from a girl between 5 and 17 years old with multiple sclerosis. The CDR3 runs from the conserved cysteine through the conserved F or W. D genes are given only for firm matches. The size field is filled for only some rows; it gives once, few, many or a size class.

V	D	size	J	DNA	CDR3
TRBV5-1	TRBD1	NA	TRBJ2-5	TGCGCCAGCAGCTTGGACAGGGGGGTTAAGGGAGAGACCCAGTACTTC	CASSLDRGVKGETQYF
TRBV7-3	TRBD2	NA	TRBJ2-1	TGTGCCAGCAGCTTACCGTCTAGCGGGGGACCATCCTACAATGAGCAGTTCTTC	CASSLPSSGGPSYNEQFF
TRBV6-1	NA	NA	TRBJ1-2	TGTGCCAGCATCCCTAATTGGGCGGCTCTCTATGGCTACACCTTC	CASIPNWAALYGYTF
TRBV7-2	NA	many	TRBJ2-5	TGTGCCAGCAGCTTAGGGGTCCAGAGAGAGACCCAGTACTTC	CASSLGVQRETQYF
TRBV29-1	TRBD2	NA	TRBJ2-5	TGCAGCGCCGACCCTAGCGGGAGAGTAGAGACCCAGTACTTC	CSADPSGRVETQYF
TRBV7-2	TRBD2	NA	TRBJ2-7	TGTGCCAGCAGCTTAGGGGGACTAGCGGCTCTTAACTACGAGCAGTACTTC	CASSLGGLAALNYEQYF
TRBV11-1	NA	NA	TRBJ2-1	TGTGCCAGCAGCTTGCGACAGGTGAATGAGCAGTTCTTC	CASSLRQVNEQFF
TRBV7-9	NA	NA	TRBJ1-1	TGTGCCAGCAGCTCCCCAGTGATTGACACTGGAGCTTTCTTT	CASSSPVIDTGAFF
TRBV29-1	NA	few	TRBJ1-1	TGCAGCGTTGAGCAGGGGCTCCACACTGAAGCTTTCTTT	CSVEQGLHTEAFF
TRBV14	NA	few	TRBJ2-1	TGTGCCAGCAGCCAGGTGAGGGGTTACAATGAGCAGTTCTTC	CASSQVRGYNEQFF
TRBV11-2	TRBD1	NA	TRBJ2-6	TGTGCCAGCAGCTTACCTTCGCAGGGGGCGCGTGGTGGGGCCAACGTCCTGACTTTC	CASSLPSQGARGGANVLTF
TRBV29-1	NA	NA	TRBJ2-1	TGCAGCGGGCTGGGATACGAATACAATGAGCAGTTCTTC	CSGLGYEYNEQFF
TRBV4-1	TRBD2	few	TRBJ2-1	TGCGCCAGCAGCCAAGAGAGGGCTAGCGGGAGGGCGGGATCCTACAATGAGCAGTTCTTC	CASSQERASGRAGSYNEQFF
TRBV24-1	TRBD2	NA	TRBJ2-1	TGTGCCACGCAACTAGCGGGAGCTAGCAATGAGCAGTTCTTC	CATQLAGASNEQFF
TRBV15	TRBD2	NA	TRBJ2-7	TGTGCCACCAGCAGAGACCGTAGCGGGTTCGACTACGAGCAGTACTTC	CATSRDRSGFDYEQYF
TRBV5-1	TRBD2	NA	TRBJ2-3	TGCGCCAGCAGCTCCTACCCGGGACTAGGGCCGACCCCAGATACGCAGTATTTT	CASSSYPGLGPTPDTQYF
TRBV5-1	NA	NA	TRBJ2-5	TGCGCCAGCAGCCCGCTCAGGGGCCCCGGGCTAGCAGAGACCCAGTACTTC	CASSPLRGPGLAETQYF
TRBV18	TRBD1	NA	TRBJ2-1	TGTGCCAGCTCACCAGGGACAGGGGCCAGGGAGGAGCAGTTCTTC	CASSPGTGAREEQFF
TRBV6-6	TRBD2	NA	TRBJ2-7	TGTGCCAGCAGTAGAACTAGCGGGATTTGGACCCAGTACGAGCAGTACTTC	CASSRTSGIWTQYEQYF
TRBV7-9	NA	NA	TRBJ1-2	TGTGCCAGCAGACAGACCACGGGGTCCTATGGCTACACCTTC	CASRQTTGSYGYTF
TRBV9	NA	NA	TRBJ2-1	TGTGCCAGCAGCGTAGTAGGTAGCGGACGCTACAATGAGCAGTTCTTC	CASSVVGSGRYNEQFF
TRBV12-3/TRBV12-4	TRBD1	few	TRBJ2-7	TGTGCCAGCAGTAAGAGGGACAGCCCCTACGAGCAGTACTTC	CASSKRDSPYEQYF
TRBV9	NA	NA	TRBJ2-1	TGTGCCAGCACCTGGGAGAGGGAAGGGGTCTCCTACAATGAGCAGTTCTTC	CASTWEREGVSYNEQFF
TRBV20-1	TRBD1	few	TRBJ2-6	TGCAGTGCTAGAGGGGACAGGGCTTCACTCTCTGGGGCCAACGTCCTGACTTTC	CSARGDRASLSGANVLTF
TRBV7-2	NA	NA	TRBJ2-3	TGTGCCAGCAGCTTGGCTGGACATCGCACAGATACGCAGTATTTT	CASSLAGHRTDTQYF
TRBV28	NA	NA	TRBJ2-7	TGTGCCAGCAGTTTAGGGCCCCTATTGCCCTACGAGCAGTACTTC	CASSLGPLLPYEQYF
TRBV29-1	TRBD2	NA	TRBJ2-7	TGCAGCGTTGAGTCTCAGGGGACTAGCGGGGCGCTGGTATCCGAGCAGTACTTC	CSVESQGTSGALVSEQYF
TRBV5-1	NA	NA	TRBJ2-7	TGCGCCAGCAGTCTAGGCGAGATCTACGAGCAGTACTTC	CASSLGEIYEQYF
TRBV6-5	NA	NA	TRBJ1-1	TGTGCCAGCAGTGGCCCGGGAAACAAGAACACTGAAGCTTTCTTT	CASSGPGNKNTEAFF
TRBV29-1	NA	once	TRBJ2-7	TGCAGCGTTCGCATGACCGTCGAGCAGTACTTC	CSVRMTVEQYF
TRBV20-1	NA	few	TRBJ2-5	TGCAGTGCTAGGGGTAGGGGGCGCGGGAGGAACCAAGAGACCCAGTACTTC	CSARGRGRGRNQETQYF
TRBV12-3/TRBV12-4	NA	NA	TRBJ2-4	TGTGCCAGCAGTTTATGGGGGGCGGGCAAAAACATTCAGTACTTC	CASSLWGAGKNIQYF
TRBV18	NA	NA	TRBJ2-7	TGTGCCAGCTCACGGTCTAAGGACGGAGCCTACGAGCAGTACTTC	CASSRSKDGAYEQYF
TRBV6-5	NA	NA	TRBJ1-1	TGTGCCAGCAGTAGGCAAGGGGCGCCTGAAGCTTTCTTT	CASSRQGAPEAFF
TRBV18	NA	NA	TRBJ2-7	TGTGCCAGCTCACCATCCTTACAGTCCGACGAGCAGTACTTC	CASSPSLQSDEQYF
TRBV3-1	TRBD2	NA	TRBJ2-3	TGTGCCAGCAGCCCGACGGAACTAGCGGGAAGGACAGATACGCAGTATTTT	CASSPTELAGRTDTQYF
TRBV27	NA	NA	TRBJ1-5	TGTGCCAGCAGCGCAAACAGTCTCAATCAGCCCCAGCATTTT	CASSANSLNQPQHF
TRBV15	TRBD1	NA	TRBJ2-1	TGTGCCACCAGCAGAAAACCGGGACAGGGGACTGAGCAGTTCTTC	CATSRKPGQGTEQFF
TRBV3-1	NA	NA	TRBJ2-7	TGTGCCAGCAGCCCCCGGACAGCCATCGCCTACGAGCAGTACTTC	CASSPRTAIAYEQYF
TRBV29-1	TRBD2	few	TRBJ2-4	TGCAGCGCCGGGACTAGCACTTCGAACATTCAGTACTTC	CSAGTSTSNIQYF
TRBV4-1	TRBD1	NA	TRBJ1-4	TGCGCCAGCAGCCCCGGGACAGCCGGGTGGAAGGTGTTTTTT	CASSPGTAGWKVFF
TRBV11-2	NA	NA	TRBJ2-7	TGTGCCAGCAGCTTAGCTCGGGCCGGTTACGAGCAGTACTTC	CASSLARAGYEQYF
TRBV6-5	NA	NA	TRBJ2-7	TGTGCCAGCGGGCTTGGGTTCTCCTCCTACGAGCAGTACTTC	CASGLGFSSYEQYF
TRBV12-3/TRBV12-4	NA	NA	TRBJ2-7	TGTGCCAGCAGTCCTACAGGGATCCTTTCCTACGAGCAGTACTTC	CASSPTGILSYEQYF
TRBV9	NA	once	TRBJ2-7	TGTGCCAGCAGCGTAGGATCTAGCGACATGGGGGGCGAGCAGTACTTC	CASSVGSSDMGGEQYF
TRBV10-3	TRBD2	NA	TRBJ2-1	TGTGCCATCAGTGACTTCCGAGGGGCTAGCGGCTACAATGAGCAGTTCTTC	CAISDFRGASGYNEQFF
TRBV11-2	NA	NA	TRBJ2-3	TGTGCCAGCAGCCCAGGACACCTGCAGTATTTT	CASSPGHLQYF
TRBV7-9	TRBD2	NA	TRBJ2-1	TGTGCCGGCAGCTTAACCGGGGGGGCTGATGAGCAGTTCTTC	CAGSLTGGADEQFF
TRBV20-1	NA	few	TRBJ2-7	TGCAGTGCTAGAGGATCCCCCCTCTACGAGCAGTACTTC	CSARGSPLYEQYF
TRBV6-1	TRBD2	NA	TRBJ2-3	TGTGCCAGCAGTAGACCCGGGACTAGCGGGACAGATACGCAGTATTTT	CASSRPGTSGTDTQYF
TRBV27	NA	few	TRBJ1-6	TGTGCCAGCAGTTTTATGGGGACCGGGGCACCCCCCCACTTT	CASSFMGTGAPPHF
TRBV11-2	TRBD2	once	TRBJ2-1	TGTGCCAGCAGCATACTACGGACTAGCGGGAGAAGGTATGAGCAGTTCTTC	CASSILRTSGRRYEQFF